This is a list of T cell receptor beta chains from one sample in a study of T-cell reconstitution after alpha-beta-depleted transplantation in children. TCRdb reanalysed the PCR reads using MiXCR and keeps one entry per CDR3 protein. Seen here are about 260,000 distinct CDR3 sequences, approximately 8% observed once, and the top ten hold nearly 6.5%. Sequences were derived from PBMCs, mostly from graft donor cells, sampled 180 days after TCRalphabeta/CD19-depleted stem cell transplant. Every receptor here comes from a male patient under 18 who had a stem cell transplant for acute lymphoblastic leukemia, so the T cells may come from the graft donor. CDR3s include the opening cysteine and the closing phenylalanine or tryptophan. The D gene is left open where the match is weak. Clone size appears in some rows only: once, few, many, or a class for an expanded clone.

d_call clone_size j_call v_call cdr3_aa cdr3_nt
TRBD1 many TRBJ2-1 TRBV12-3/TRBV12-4 CASGQVEFF TGTGCCAGTGGACAGGTCGAGTTCTTC
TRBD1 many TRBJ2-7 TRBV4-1 CASSHPGQGPSYEQYF TGCGCCAGCAGCCATCCGGGACAGGGGCCCTCCTACGAGCAGTACTTC
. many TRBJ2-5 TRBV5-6 CASSLVSPTETQYF TGTGCCAGCAGCTTGGTTAGCCCGACGGAGACCCAGTACTTC
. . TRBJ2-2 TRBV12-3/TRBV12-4 CASRFGGRRTGELFF TGTGCCAGCCGATTTGGGGGGAGGAGGACCGGGGAGCTGTTTTTT
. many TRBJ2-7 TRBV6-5 CASSHSGHFYEQYF TGTGCCAGCAGCCACTCGGGGCACTTTTACGAGCAGTACTTC
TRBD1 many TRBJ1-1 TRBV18 CASSPLGTGGAGNTEAFF TGTGCCAGCTCACCCCTCGGGACAGGGGGCGCGGGGAACACTGAAGCTTTCTTT
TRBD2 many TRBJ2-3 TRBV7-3 CASSLVAGVTDTQYF TGTGCCAGCAGCTTAGTAGCGGGGGTGACAGATACGCAGTATTTT
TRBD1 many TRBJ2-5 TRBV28 CASSPGTVRGTQYF TGTGCCAGCAGTCCGGGGACAGTCCGGGGGACCCAGTACTTC
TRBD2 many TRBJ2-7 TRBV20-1 CSARDSGGNSYEQYF TGCAGTGCTAGAGATTCGGGGGGGAACTCCTACGAGCAGTACTTC
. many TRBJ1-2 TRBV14 CASSQEFANSYGYTF TGTGCCAGCAGCCAAGAGTTTGCAAATTCTTATGGCTACACCTTC
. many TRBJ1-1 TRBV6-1 CASRSKTAGGTEAFF TGTGCCAGCAGGAGCAAGACTGCGGGCGGAACTGAAGCTTTCTTT
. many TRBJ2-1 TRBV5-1 CASSLWPGSSYNEQFF TGCGCCAGCAGCTTGTGGCCGGGGAGCTCCTACAATGAGCAGTTCTTC
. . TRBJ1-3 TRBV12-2 CASRLSGTGERGNTIYF TGTGCAAGTCGCTTGTCCGGGACAGGGGAACGTGGAAACACCATATATTTT
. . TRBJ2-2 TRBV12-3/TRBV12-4 CASTSLSIRTGELFF TGTGCCAGCACCTCTTTAAGCATTCGCACCGGGGAGCTGTTTTTT
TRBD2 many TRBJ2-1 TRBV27 CASSLGGGASYNEQFF TGTGCCAGCAGTTTAGGCGGGGGGGCTAGCTACAATGAGCAGTTCTTC
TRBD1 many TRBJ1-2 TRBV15 CATSREGQFHYGYTF TGTGCCACCAGCAGAGAGGGACAGTTCCACTATGGCTACACCTTC
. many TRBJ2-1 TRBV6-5 CASSYFVLSSYNEQFF TGTGCCAGCAGTTACTTCGTACTCAGTTCCTACAATGAGCAGTTCTTC
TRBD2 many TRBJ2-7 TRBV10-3 CAIMGTSGRGEQYF TGTGCCATAATGGGGACTAGCGGGAGGGGAGAGCAGTACTTC
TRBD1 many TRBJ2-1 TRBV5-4 CASSPALGTGGSEQFF TGTGCCAGCAGCCCCGCGTTGGGGACAGGTGGAAGTGAGCAGTTCTTC
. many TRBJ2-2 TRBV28 CASSPLSVTVTGELFF TGTGCCAGCAGCCCCCTGTCCGTTACTGTCACCGGGGAGCTGTTTTTT
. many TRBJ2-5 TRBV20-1 CSAKWAPPETQYF TGCAGTGCCAAGTGGGCTCCTCCAGAGACCCAGTACTTC
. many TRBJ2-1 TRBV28 CASSSFDTYNEQFF TGTGCCAGCAGTTCCTTCGACACTTACAATGAGCAGTTCTTC
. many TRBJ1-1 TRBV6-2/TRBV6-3 CASSYSKPIMNTEAFF TGTGCCAGCAGTTACTCGAAACCGATTATGAACACTGAAGCTTTCTTT
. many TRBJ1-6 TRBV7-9 CASSLDHTPLHF TGTGCCAGCAGCCTAGACCATACACCCCTCCACTTT
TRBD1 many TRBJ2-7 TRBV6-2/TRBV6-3 CASSLPGQGQYEQYF TGTGCCAGCAGTCTCCCGGGACAGGGGCAATACGAGCAGTACTTC
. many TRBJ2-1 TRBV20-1 CSADLGGYNEQFF TGCAGTGCTGATCTCGGGGGTTACAATGAGCAGTTCTTC
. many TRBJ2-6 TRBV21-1 CASSKVGGQGASGANVLTF TGTGCCAGCAGCAAAGTTGGAGGACAGGGGGCCTCTGGGGCCAACGTCCTGACTTTC
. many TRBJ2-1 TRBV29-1 CSVAIVNEQFF TGCAGCGTTGCAATAGTTAATGAGCAGTTCTTC
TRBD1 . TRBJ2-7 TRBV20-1 CSATFPGQTSYEQYF TGCAGTGCCACATTTCCGGGACAGACATCCTACGAGCAGTACTTC
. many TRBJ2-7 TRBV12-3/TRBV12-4 CASSFDRGQYF TGTGCCAGCAGTTTCGACCGGGGGCAGTACTTC
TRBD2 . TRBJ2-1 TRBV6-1 CASSEGGLVREQFF TGTGCCAGCAGCGAGGGGGGACTAGTACGTGAGCAGTTCTTC
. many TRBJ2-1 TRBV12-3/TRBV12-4 CASSLGFQGQQQFF TGTGCCAGCAGTTTAGGGTTCCAGGGGCAACAGCAGTTCTTC
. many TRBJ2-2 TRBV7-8 CATTQRTGELFF TGTGCCACCACCCAACGGACCGGGGAGCTGTTTTTT
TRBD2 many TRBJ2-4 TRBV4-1 CASSQEGLAGGLAKNIQYF TGCGCCAGCAGCCAAGAGGGACTAGCGGGAGGTCTAGCCAAAAACATTCAGTACTTC
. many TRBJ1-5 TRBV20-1 CSAPPRSGQPQHF TGCAGTGCTCCCCCCCGGTCAGGTCAGCCCCAGCATTTT
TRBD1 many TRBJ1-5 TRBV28 CASRPGQGLEPQHF TGTGCCAGCAGGCCCGGACAGGGGTTGGAGCCCCAGCATTTT
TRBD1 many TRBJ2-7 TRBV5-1 CASSLIADRVEQYF TGCGCCAGCAGCTTGATTGCGGACAGGGTCGAGCAGTACTTC
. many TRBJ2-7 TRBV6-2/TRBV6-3 CASSYLRTRTYEQYF TGTGCCAGCAGTTACTTGCGGACAAGGACCTACGAGCAGTACTTC
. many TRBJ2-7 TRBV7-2 CASSLLGTRLSEQYF TGTGCCAGCAGCCTCCTAGGGACCAGGCTATCCGAGCAGTACTTC
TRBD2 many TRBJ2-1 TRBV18 CASSLLRAGGDYNEQFF TGTGCCAGCTCACTCCTCCGAGCGGGAGGAGACTACAATGAGCAGTTCTTC
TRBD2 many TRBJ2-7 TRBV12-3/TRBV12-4 CASSPTTSATYEQYF TGTGCCAGCAGTCCCACGACTAGCGCAACCTACGAGCAGTACTTC
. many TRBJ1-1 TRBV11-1 CASKSRLTEAFF TGTGCCAGCAAGTCGAGACTCACTGAAGCTTTCTTT
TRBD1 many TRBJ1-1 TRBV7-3 CASSLIGGAEAFF TGTGCCAGCAGCTTAATAGGGGGCGCTGAAGCTTTCTTT
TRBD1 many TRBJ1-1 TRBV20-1 CSSKGDRGLNTEAFF TGCAGTTCCAAGGGGGACAGGGGCCTGAACACTGAAGCTTTCTTT
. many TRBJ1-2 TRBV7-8 CASSLQEYYGYTF TGTGCCAGCAGCTTACAGGAATACTATGGCTACACCTTC
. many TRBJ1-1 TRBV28 CASSPPSDSILHMNTEAFF TGTGCCAGCAGTCCCCCTAGTGACAGCATACTACACATGAACACTGAAGCTTTCTTT
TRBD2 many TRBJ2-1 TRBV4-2 CASSQGSAGIAGGQGEQFF TGTGCCAGCAGCCAAGGGTCAGCAGGGATAGCGGGAGGGCAAGGTGAGCAGTTCTTC
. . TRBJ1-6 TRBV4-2 CASSPREDSPLHF TGTGCCAGCAGCCCCCGAGAAGATTCACCCCTCCACTTT
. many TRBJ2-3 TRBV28 CASSFGTLPDTQYF TGTGCCAGCAGCTTCGGGACCCTGCCAGATACGCAGTATTTT
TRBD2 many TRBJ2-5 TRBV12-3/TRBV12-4 CASSFTSVSQETQYF TGTGCCAGCAGTTTCACTAGCGTCAGCCAAGAGACCCAGTACTTC
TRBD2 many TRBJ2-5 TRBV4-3 CASSQPPYGTIQETQYF TGCGCCAGCAGCCAACCTCCCTACGGGACTATACAAGAGACCCAGTACTTC
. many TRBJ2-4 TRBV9 CASRKQAKNIQYF TGTGCCAGCAGAAAGCAGGCCAAAAACATTCAGTACTTC
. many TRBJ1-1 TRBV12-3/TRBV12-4 CASSSIREAFF TGTGCCAGCAGTTCAATCAGGGAAGCTTTCTTT
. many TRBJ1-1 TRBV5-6 CASSLQGGWPFF TGTGCCAGCAGCTTGCAGGGCGGCTGGCCTTTCTTT